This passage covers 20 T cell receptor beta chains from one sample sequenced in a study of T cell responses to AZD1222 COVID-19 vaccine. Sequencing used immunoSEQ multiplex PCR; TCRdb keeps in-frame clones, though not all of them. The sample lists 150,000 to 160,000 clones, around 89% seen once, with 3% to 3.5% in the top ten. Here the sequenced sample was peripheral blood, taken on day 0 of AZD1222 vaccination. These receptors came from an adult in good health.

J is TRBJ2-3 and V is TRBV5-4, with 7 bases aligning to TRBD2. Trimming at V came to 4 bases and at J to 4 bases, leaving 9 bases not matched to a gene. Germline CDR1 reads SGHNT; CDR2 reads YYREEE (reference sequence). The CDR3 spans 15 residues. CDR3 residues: CASSESTSFSDTQYF. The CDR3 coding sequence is TGTGCCAGCAGCGAGTCGACTAGCTTTTCAGATACGCAGTATTTT.

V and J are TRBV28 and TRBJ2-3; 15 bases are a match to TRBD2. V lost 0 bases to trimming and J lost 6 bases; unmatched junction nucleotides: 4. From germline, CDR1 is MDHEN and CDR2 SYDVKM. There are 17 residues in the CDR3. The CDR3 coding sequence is TGTGCCAGCAGTTTATGGGGGACTAGCGGGGGGTTTGATACGCAGTATTTT. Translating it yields CASSLWGTSGGFDTQYF.

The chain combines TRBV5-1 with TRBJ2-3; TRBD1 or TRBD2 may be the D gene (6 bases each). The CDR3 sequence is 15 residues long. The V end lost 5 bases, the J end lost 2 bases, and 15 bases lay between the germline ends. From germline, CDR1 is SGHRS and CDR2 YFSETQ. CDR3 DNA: TGCGCCAGCAGGGGTGGGGGGCAGTACACAGATACGCAGTATTTT. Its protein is CASRGGGQYTDTQYF.

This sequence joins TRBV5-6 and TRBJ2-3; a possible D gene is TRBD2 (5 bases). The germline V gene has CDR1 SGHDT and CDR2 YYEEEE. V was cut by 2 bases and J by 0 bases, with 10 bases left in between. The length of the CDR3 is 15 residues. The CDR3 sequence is CASSFTGTSTDTQYF. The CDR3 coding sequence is TGTGCCAGCAGCTTCACGGGAACTAGCACAGATACGCAGTATTTT.

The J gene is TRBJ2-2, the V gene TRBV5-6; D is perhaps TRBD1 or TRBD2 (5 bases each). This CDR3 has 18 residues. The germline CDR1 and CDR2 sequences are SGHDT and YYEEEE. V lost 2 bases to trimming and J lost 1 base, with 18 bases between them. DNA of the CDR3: TGTGCCAGCAGCTTTGTGTCTAGGACAAGCGGGAACACCGGGGAGCTGTTTTTT. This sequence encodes CASSFVSRTSGNTGELFF.

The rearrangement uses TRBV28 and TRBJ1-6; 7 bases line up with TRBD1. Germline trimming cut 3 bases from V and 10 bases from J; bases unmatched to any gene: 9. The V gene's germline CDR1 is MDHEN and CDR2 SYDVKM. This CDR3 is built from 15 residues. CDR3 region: CASSFPGTDRSPLHF. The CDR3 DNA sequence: TGTGCCAGCAGTTTCCCCGGGACAGACCGATCACCCCTCCACTTT.

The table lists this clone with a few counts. CDR3 in amino acids: CASSSRQGIGTEAFF. The DNA for the CDR3 is TGCGCCAGCAGCTCCCGACAGGGTATCGGCACTGAAGCTTTCTTT. The J gene is TRBJ1-1, the V gene TRBV5-1; TRBD1 matches 7 bases. CDR3 length: 15 residues. Germline V lookup: CDR1 SGHRS, CDR2 YFSETQ. After removal of 3 bases from V and 4 bases from J, the junction contained 9 bases not matched to a gene.

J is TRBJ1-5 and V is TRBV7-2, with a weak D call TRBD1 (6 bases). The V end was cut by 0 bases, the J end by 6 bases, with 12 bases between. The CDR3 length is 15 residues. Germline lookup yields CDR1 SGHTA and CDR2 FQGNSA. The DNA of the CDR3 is TGTGCCAGCAGCTTAGCACAGGGAGCCGGTCAGCCCCAGCATTTT. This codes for CASSLAQGAGQPQHF.

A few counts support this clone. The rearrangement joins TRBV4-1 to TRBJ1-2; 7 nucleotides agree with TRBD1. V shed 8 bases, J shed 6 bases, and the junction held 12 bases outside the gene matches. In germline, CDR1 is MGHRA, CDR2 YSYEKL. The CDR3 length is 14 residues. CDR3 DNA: TGCGCCAGCCAGGGACAGTTAGGAGGTCATGGCTACACCTTC. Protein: CASQGQLGGHGYTF.

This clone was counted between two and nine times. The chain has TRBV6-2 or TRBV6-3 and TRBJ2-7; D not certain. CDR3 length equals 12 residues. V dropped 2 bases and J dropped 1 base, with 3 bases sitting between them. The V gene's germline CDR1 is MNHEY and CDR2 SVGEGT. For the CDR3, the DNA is TGTGCCAGCAGTTACCAGTCCTACGAGCAGTACTTC. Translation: CASSYQSYEQYF.

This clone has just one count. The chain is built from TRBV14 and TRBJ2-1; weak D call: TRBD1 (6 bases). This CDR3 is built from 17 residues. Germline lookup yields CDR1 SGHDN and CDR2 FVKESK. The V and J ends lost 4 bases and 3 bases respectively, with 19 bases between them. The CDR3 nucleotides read TGTGCCAGCAGCCCTAATGCCGGGACATTGGGCTACAATGAGCAGTTCTTC. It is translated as CASSPNAGTLGYNEQFF.

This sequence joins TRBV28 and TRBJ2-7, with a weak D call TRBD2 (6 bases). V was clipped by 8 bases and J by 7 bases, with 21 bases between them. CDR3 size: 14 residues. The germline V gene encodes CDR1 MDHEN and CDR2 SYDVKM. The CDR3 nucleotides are TGTGCCAGCTCCGAAGGTGTCTACCGGGGGGAGCAGTACTTC. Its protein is CASSEGVYRGEQYF.

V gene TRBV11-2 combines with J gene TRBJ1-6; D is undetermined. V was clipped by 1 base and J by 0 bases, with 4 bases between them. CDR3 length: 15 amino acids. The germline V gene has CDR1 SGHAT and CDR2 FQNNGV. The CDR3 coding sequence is TGTGCCAGCAGCTTAGGGGGCTCCTATAATTCACCCCTCCACTTT. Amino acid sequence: CASSLGGSYNSPLHF.

CDR3 sequence: CASSLAGSSYEQYF. The CDR3, as DNA: TGTGCCAGCAGTTTAGCGGGGAGCTCCTACGAGCAGTACTTC. This chain uses TRBV6-2 or TRBV6-3 with TRBJ2-7; 8 bases align to TRBD2. J gave up 0 bases and V 4 bases, and 2 bases lay outside the gene matches. The V gene's germline CDR1 is MNHEY and CDR2 SVGEGT. The CDR3 is 14 amino acids.

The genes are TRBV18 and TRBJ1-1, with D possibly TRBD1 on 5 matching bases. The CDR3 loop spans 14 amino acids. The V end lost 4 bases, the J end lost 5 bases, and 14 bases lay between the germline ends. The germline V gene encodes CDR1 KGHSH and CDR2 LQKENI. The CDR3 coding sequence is TGTGCCAGCTCACTTGCTGGGGGAGAGACTGAAGCTTTCTTT. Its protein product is CASSLAGGETEAFF.

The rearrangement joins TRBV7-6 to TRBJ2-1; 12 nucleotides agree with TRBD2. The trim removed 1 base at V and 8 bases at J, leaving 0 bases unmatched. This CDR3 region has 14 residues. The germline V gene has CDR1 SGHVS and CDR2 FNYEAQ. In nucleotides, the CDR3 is TGTGCCAGCAGCTTAGGGACTAGCGGGGATGAGCAGTTCTTC. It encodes CASSLGTSGDEQFF. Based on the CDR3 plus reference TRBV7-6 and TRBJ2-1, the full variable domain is GAGVSQSPRYKVTKRGQDVALRCDPISGHVSLYWYRQALGQGPEFLTYFNYEAQQDKSGLPNDRFSAERPEGSISTLTIQRTEQRDSAMYRCASSLGTSGDEQFFGPGTRLTVL.

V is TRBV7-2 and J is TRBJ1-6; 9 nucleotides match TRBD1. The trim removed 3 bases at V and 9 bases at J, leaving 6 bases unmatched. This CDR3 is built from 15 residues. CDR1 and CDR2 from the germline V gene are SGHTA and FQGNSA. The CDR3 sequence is CASSFSTGGSSPLHF. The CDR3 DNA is TGTGCCAGCAGCTTTTCGACAGGGGGTAGTTCACCCCTCCACTTT.

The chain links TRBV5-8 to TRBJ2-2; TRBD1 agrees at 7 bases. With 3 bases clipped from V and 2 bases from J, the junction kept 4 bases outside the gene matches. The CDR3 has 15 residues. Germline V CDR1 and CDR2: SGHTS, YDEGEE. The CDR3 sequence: CASSSGTANTGELFF. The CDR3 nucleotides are TGTGCCAGCAGCTCCGGGACAGCTAACACCGGGGAGCTGTTTTTT.

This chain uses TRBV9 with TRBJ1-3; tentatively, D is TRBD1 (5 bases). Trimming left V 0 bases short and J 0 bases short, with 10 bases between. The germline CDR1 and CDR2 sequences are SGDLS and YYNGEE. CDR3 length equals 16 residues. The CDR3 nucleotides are TGTGCCAGCAGCGTAGACTGGGGGAGCTCTGGAAACACCATATATTTT. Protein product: CASSVDWGSSGNTIYF. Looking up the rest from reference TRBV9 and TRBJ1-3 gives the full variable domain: DSGVTQTPKHLITATGQRVTLRCSPRSGDLSVYWYQQSLDQGLQFLIQYYNGEERAKGNILERFSAQQFPDLHSELNLSSLELGDSALYFCASSVDWGSSGNTIYFGEGSWLTVV.

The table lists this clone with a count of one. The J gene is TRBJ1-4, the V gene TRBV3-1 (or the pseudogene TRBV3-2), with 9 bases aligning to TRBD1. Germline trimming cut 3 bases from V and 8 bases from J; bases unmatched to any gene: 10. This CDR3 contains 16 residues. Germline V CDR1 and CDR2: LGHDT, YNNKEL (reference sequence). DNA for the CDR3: TGTGCCAGCAGCCATCTTCCGGGACAGGGTAACGAAAAACTGTTTTTT. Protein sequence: CASSHLPGQGNEKLFF.